The present T cell receptor beta chain was sequenced within a study of T cell responses to AZD1222 COVID-19 vaccine. Libraries were prepared by immunoSEQ multiplex PCR; TCRdb keeps only in-frame clonotypes and omits some of them. The table records some 86,000 clones, 70% to 90% of them present only once. On this clone: The antigen is not known.

Whole-study results and caveats: Unmutated variant regions are reportedly the target of nearly half of TCRs that are spike-specific. Spike-specific TCR breadth and depth went up after people got two AZD1222 doses. The sample set comprised mostly white British donors with more females, and clonal diversity was possibly underestimated.

Trimming removed 8 bases from V and 7 bases from J, with 17 bases in between. There are 12 residues in the CDR3. CDR1 and CDR2 from the germline V gene are SQVTM and ANQGSEA. J is TRBJ2-5 and V is TRBV29-1, with D perhaps TRBD2 (5 bases). This specimen was peripheral blood, taken on day 0 of AZD1222 vaccination. The TCR was taken from an adult in good health. The CDR3 region is CSTRTPTGTQYF. The CDR3, as DNA: TGCAGCACTAGGACGCCGACGGGGACCCAGTACTTC.